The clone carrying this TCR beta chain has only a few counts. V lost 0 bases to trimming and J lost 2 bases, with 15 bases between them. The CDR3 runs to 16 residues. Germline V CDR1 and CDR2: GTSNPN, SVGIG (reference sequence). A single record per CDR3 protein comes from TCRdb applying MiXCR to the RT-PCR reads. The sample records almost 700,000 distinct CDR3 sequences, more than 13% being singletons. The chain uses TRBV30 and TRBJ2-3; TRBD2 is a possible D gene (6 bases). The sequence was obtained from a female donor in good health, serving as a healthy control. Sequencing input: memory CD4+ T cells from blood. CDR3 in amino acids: CAWSVFRAGHTDTQYF. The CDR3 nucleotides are TGTGCCTGGAGTGTTTTCCGGGCGGGGCACACAGATACGCAGTATTTT.